This entry is about one T cell receptor beta chain. The antigen is unknown. The entry originates in a study of T-cell memory formation after mild COVID-19. Study in general: Among the donors, TCR clusters were largely specific to each donor.

This CDR3 region has 13 residues. V lost 4 bases, J lost 6 bases, and 9 bases lay in between. Study outcomes and limitations: Shrinking CD4+ clones resided mostly in CM and EM, and CD8+ ones in EMRA. Some clones that responded turned up in pre-infection memory, which suggests that cross-reactive memory joined in.

Using its own MiXCR run on the 5' RACE reads, TCRdb lists one record per CDR3 protein. This table holds fewer than 700,000 distinct CDR3 sequences, roughly a fifth found once. The clonotype originates from an adult woman who had mild COVID-19 (a few samples of this study predate the infection). Cell type and time point are not known. Sequencing input: PBMCs or a T cell subset sorted from them (not recorded which). The chain has TRBV12-3 or TRBV12-4 and TRBJ2-2; no firm D call. CDR3 residues: CASSSTVAGELFF. CDR3 in DNA: TGTGCCAGCAGTTCGACCGTAGCCGGGGAGCTGTTTTTT.